This TCR beta chain was captured in a study of cytomegalovirus exposure and HLA in healthy donors. 13 Jbeta primers and 60 Vbeta primers were used for the PCR. The authors' processing: About 11 million shared chains were among the about 80 million unique TCR beta chains that a later analysis counted. Clones were sequenced by immunoSEQ multiplex PCR, and TCRdb holds only the in-frame ones, with some missing. For V, J and clone size, that table is used; D and trimming come from the DNA. The sample includes under 150,000 clones, 78% seen only once; the top ten take less than 3.5%. Regarding the study as a whole: CMV antigen specificity was confirmed in vitro for a few CMV-associated chains. Solely CMV serostatus was available to characterize immune exposure.

As for this clone: The antigen is not known.

Trimming left V 1 base short and J 7 bases short, with 25 bases between. The CDR3 totals 19 residues. Per the germline V gene, CDR1 is SGHVS and CDR2 is FQNEAQ. The chain combines TRBV7-8 with TRBJ1-4, with D unresolved. The receptor was derived from a male donor in good health and CMV-seronegative. The sequencing input was PBMCs. Here the CDR3 DNA reads TGTGCCAGCAGCTTAGTAGTAACGGGGTCGCGTTCGTTTGTTGAAAAACTGTTTTTT. This translates into CASSLVVTGSRSFVEKLFF. The variable domain in full, with the rest retrieved from reference TRBV7-8 and TRBJ1-4, is GAGVSQSPRYKVAKRGQDVALRCDPISGHVSLFWYQQALGQGPEFLTYFQNEAQLDKSGLPSDRFFAERPEGSVSTLKIQRTQQEDSAVYLCASSLVVTGSRSFVEKLFFGSGTQLSVL.